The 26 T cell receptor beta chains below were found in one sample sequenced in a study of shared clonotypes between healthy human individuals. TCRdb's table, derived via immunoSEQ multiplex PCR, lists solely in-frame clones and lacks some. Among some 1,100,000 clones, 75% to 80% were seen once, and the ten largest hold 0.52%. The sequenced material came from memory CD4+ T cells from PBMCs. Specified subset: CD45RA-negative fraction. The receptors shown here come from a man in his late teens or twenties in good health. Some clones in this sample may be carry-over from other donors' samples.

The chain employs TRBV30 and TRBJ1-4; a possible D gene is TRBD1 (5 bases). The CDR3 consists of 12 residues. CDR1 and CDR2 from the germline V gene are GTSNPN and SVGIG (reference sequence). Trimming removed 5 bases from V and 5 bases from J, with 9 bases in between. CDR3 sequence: CAWDQGNEKLFF. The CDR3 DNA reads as TGTGCCTGGGACCAGGGAAATGAAAAACTGTTTTTT.

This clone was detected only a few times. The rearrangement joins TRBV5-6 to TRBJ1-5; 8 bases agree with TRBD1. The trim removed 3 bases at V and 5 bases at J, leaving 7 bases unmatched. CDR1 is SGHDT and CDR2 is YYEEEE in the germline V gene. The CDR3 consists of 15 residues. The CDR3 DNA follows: TGTGCCAGCAGCTCCCGGGACAGGAGATATCAGCCCCAGCATTTT. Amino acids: CASSSRDRRYQPQHF.

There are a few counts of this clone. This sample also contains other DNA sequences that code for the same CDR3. The CDR3 reads CASSQGVGEQYF. The CDR3 nucleotides are TGTGCCAGCAGCCAAGGCGTGGGCGAGCAGTACTTC. The gene calls are TRBV7-2 and TRBJ2-7; D is ambiguous. Germline V gene lookup returns CDR1 SGHTA and CDR2 FQGNSA. The CDR3 is 12 residues long. V shed 5 bases and J shed 6 bases, with 11 bases lying between them.

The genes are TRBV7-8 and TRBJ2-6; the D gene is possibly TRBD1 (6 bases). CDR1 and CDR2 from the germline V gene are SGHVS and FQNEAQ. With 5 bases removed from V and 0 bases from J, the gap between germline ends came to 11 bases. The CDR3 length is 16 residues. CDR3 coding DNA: TGTGCCAGCAGCAGCTTAGGGGGCTCTGGGGCCAACGTCCTGACTTTC. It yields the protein CASSSLGGSGANVLTF.

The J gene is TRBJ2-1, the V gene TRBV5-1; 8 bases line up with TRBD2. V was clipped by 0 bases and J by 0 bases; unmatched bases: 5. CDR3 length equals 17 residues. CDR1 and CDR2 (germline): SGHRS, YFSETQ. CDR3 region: CASSLGKSGSSYNEQFF. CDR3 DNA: TGCGCCAGCAGCTTGGGTAAGAGCGGGAGCTCCTACAATGAGCAGTTCTTC.

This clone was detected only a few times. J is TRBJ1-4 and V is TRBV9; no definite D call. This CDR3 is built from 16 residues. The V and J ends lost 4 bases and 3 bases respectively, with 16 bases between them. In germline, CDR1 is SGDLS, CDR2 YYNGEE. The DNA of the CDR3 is TGTGCCAGCAGCACCCGACCCTCGGTCGCTAATGAAAAACTGTTTTTT. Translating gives CASSTRPSVANEKLFF.

CDR3 nucleotides: TGCGCCAGCAGCTTGGCAGGGGACAGATGGTACGAGCAGTACTTC. Its protein is CASSLAGDRWYEQYF. The gene calls are TRBV5-1 and TRBJ2-7; 7 bases match TRBD1. The V segment lost 0 bases and the J segment 4 bases; nucleotides outside the gene matches: 7. Germline-derived CDR1 and CDR2 are SGHRS and YFSETQ. The CDR3 has 15 amino acids.

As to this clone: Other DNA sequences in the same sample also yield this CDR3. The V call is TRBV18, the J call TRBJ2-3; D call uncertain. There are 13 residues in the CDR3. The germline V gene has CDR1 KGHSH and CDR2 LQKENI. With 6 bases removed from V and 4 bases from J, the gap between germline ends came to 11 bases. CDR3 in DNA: TGTGCCAGCTCTCCTAACCGTGCAGATACGCAGTATTTT. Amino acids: CASSPNRADTQYF.

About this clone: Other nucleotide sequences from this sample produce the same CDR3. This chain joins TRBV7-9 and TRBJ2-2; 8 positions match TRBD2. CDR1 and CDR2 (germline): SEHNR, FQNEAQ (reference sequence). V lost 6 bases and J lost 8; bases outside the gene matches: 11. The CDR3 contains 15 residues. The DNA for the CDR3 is TGTGCCAGCAGGCCCCAGCGCGGGAGGACTGGGGAGCTGTTTTTT. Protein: CASRPQRGRTGELFF.

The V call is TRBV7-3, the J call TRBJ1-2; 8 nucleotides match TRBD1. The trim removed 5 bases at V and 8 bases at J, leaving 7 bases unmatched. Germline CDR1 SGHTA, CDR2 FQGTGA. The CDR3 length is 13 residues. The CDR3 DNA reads TGTGCCAGCAGCCCCGAGACAGGGGTAGGCTACACCTTC. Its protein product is CASSPETGVGYTF. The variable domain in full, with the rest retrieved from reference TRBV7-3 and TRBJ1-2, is GAGVSQTPSNKVTEKGKYVELRCDPISGHTALYWYRQSLGQGPEFLIYFQGTGAADDSGLPNDRFFAVRPEGSVSTLKIQRTERGDSAVYLCASSPETGVGYTFGSGTRLTVV.

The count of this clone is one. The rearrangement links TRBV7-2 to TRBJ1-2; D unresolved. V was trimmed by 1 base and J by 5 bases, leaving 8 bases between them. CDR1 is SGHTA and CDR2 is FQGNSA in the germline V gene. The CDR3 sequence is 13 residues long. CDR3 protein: CASSLGFLYGYTF. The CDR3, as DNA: TGTGCCAGCAGCTTAGGGTTCTTGTATGGCTACACCTTC.

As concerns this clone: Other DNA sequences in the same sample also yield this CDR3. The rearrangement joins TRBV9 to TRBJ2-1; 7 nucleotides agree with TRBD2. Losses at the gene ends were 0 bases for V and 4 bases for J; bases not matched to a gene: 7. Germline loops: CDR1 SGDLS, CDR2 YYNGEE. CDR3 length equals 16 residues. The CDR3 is CASSVGASGAYNEQFF. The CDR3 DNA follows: TGTGCCAGCAGCGTAGGAGCTAGCGGAGCTTACAATGAGCAGTTCTTC.

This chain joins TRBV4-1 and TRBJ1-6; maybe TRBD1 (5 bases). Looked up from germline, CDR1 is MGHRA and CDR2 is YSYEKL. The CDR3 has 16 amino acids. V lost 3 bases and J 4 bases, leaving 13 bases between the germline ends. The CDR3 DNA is TGCGCCAGCAGCCATGGGGACCGAGGTTATAATTCACCCCTCCACTTT. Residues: CASSHGDRGYNSPLHF.

The chain's CDR3 is CSTRTGIVTDTQYF. The DNA of the CDR3 is TGCAGCACTAGGACAGGGATCGTAACAGATACGCAGTATTTT. The chain couples TRBV29-1 to TRBJ2-3, with 8 bases identical to TRBD1. Germline loops: CDR1 SQVTM, CDR2 ANQGSEA. CDR3 length: 14 residues. Trimming cost V 8 bases and J 3 bases; bases outside gene matches: 10.

The chain's CDR3 is CASSELAASVGFF. CDR3 nucleotides: TGTGCCAGCAGCGAACTGGCGGCTAGCGTGGGGTTCTTC. The rearrangement joins TRBV11-2 to TRBJ2-1; D may be TRBD2 (6 bases). V was pared by 5 bases and J by 15 bases, with 20 bases between. This CDR3 spans 13 amino acids. Looked up from germline, CDR1 is SGHAT and CDR2 is FQNNGV.

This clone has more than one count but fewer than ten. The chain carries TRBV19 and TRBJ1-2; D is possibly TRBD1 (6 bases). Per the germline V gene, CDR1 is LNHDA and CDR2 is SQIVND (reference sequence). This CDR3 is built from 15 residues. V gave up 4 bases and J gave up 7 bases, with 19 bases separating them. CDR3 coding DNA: TGTGCCAGTAGTAGGAAAGGGACAACCTCAGGTGGCTACACCTTC. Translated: CASSRKGTTSGGYTF.

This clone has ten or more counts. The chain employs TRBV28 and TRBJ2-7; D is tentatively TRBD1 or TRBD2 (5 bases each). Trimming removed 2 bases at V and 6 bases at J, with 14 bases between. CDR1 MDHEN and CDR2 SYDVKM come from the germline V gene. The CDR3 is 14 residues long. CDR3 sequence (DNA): TGTGCCAGCAGTTTAGGGACCCGTTACGGCGAGCAGTACTTC. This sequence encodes CASSLGTRYGEQYF.

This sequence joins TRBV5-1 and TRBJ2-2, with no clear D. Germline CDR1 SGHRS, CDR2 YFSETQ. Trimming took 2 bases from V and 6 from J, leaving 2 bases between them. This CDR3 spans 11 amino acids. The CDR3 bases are TGCGCCAGCAGCTTACCCGGGGAGCTGTTTTTT. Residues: CASSLPGELFF.

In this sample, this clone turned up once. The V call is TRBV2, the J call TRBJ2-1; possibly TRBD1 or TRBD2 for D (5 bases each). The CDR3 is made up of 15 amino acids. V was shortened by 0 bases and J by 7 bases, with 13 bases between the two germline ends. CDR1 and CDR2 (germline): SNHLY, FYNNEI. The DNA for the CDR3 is TGTGCCAGCAGTGAAGCGGGACCCCAAGGGAATGAGCAGTTCTTC. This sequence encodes CASSEAGPQGNEQFF.

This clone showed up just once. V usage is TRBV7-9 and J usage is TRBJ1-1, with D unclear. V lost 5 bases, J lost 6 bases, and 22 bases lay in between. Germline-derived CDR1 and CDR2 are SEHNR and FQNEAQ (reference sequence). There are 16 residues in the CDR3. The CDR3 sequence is CASSLKGSREYAEAFF. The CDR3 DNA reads TGTGCCAGCAGCCTGAAGGGTAGCCGAGAATACGCTGAAGCTTTCTTT.

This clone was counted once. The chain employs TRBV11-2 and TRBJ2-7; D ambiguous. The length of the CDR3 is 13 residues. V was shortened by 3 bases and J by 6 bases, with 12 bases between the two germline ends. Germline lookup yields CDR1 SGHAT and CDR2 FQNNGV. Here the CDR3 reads CASSFLRSREQYF. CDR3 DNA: TGTGCCAGCAGCTTTTTACGGTCCCGCGAGCAGTACTTC. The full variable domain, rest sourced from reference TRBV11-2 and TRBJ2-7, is EAGVAQSPRYKIIEKRQSVAFWCNPISGHATLYWYQQILGQGPKLLIQFQNNGVVDDSQLPKDRFSAERLKGVDSTLKIQPAKLEDSAVYLCASSFLRSREQYFGPGTRLTVT.

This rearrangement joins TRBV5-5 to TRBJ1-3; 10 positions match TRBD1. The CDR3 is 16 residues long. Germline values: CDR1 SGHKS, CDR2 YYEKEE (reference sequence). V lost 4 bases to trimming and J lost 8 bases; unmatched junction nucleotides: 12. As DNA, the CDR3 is TGTGCCAGCAGCACCCTGGACAGGGGGTTTACGGACACCATATATTTT. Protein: CASSTLDRGFTDTIYF.

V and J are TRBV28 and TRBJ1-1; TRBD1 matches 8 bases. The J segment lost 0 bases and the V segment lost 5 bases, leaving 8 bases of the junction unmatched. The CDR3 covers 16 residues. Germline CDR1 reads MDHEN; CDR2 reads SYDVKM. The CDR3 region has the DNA TGTGCCAGCAGTACCCGGGACAGGAACATGAACACTGAAGCTTTCTTT. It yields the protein CASSTRDRNMNTEAFF.

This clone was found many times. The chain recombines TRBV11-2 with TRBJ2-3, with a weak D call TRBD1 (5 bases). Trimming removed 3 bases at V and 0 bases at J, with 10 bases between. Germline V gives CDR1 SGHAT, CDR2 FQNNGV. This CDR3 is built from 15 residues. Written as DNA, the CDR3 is TGTGCCAGCAGCTTCACAGGAAGAAGCACAGATACGCAGTATTTT. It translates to CASSFTGRSTDTQYF.

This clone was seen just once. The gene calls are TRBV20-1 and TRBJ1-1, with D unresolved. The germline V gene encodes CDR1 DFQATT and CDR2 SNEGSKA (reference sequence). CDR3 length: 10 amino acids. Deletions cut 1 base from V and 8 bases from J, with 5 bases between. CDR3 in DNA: TGCAGTGCTAGAGGACGGGAAGCTTTCTTT. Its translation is CSARGREAFF.

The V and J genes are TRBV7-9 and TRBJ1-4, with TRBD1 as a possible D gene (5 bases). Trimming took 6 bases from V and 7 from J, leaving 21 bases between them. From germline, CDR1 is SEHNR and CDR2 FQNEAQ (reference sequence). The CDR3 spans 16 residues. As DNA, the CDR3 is TGTGCCAGCAGTTTGGAAAGCGGGACTGGGATTGAAAAACTGTTTTTT. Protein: CASSLESGTGIEKLFF.